The 23 T cell receptor beta chains given below trace back to one sample, sequenced in a study of cytomegalovirus exposure and HLA in healthy donors. Sequencing was performed with immunoSEQ multiplex PCR; in TCRdb, only in-frame clones are kept and a portion is missing. The table shows 70,000 to 90,000 clones, with around four fifths occurring only once. The sample comprised PBMCs. These receptors came from a man younger than 40 in good health and CMV-seronegative.

This clone occurred a few times. The rearrangement links TRBV7-2 to TRBJ2-5, with 7 bases aligning to TRBD1. Per the germline V gene, CDR1 is SGHTA and CDR2 is FQGNSA. The trim removed 1 base at V and 5 bases at J, leaving 4 bases unmatched. The CDR3 is 14 residues long. CDR3 region: CASSLDRGLETQYF. As DNA, the CDR3 is TGTGCCAGCAGCTTAGATAGGGGGCTGGAGACCCAGTACTTC. Filled out from reference TRBV7-2 and TRBJ2-5, the complete variable domain reads GAGVSQSPSNKVTEKGKDVELRCDPISGHTALYWYRQSLGQGLEFLIYFQGNSAPDKSGLPSDRFSAERTGGSVSTLTIQRTQQEDSAVYLCASSLDRGLETQYFGPGTRLLVL.

The genes are TRBV5-5 and TRBJ2-1; a weak D match, TRBD2 (5 bases). Looked up from germline, CDR1 is SGHKS and CDR2 is YYEKEE (reference sequence). The length of the CDR3 is 14 residues. V was trimmed by 0 bases and J by 5 bases, leaving 9 bases between them. The DNA for the CDR3 is TGTGCCAGCAGCTTGGTCGGGGTTGACAATGAGCAGTTCTTC. Protein sequence: CASSLVGVDNEQFF.

The chain recombines TRBV27 with TRBJ2-1, with TRBD1 matching over 9 bases. Trimming at V came to 0 bases and at J to 6 bases, leaving 6 bases not matched to a gene. The CDR3 is 16 amino acids. Germline V gene sequence: CDR1 MNHEY, CDR2 SMNVEV (reference sequence). CDR3 bases: TGTGCCAGCAGTTTATCATCCGGGACAGGGATCAATGAGCAGTTCTTC. It translates to CASSLSSGTGINEQFF.

The chain employs TRBV5-5 and TRBJ1-3; 8 bases agree with TRBD1. With 4 bases clipped from V and 0 bases from J, the junction kept 9 bases outside the gene matches. The germline V gene has CDR1 SGHKS and CDR2 YYEKEE (reference sequence). The CDR3 spans 17 residues. CDR3 region: CASSTAPDRGSGNTIYF. The CDR3 DNA is TGTGCCAGCAGCACGGCCCCTGACAGGGGCTCTGGAAACACCATATATTTT.

V is TRBV7-9 and J is TRBJ2-1; weak D call: TRBD2 (5 bases). This CDR3 region has 15 residues. Trimming pared 5 bases from V and 4 bases from J, leaving 15 bases between. Germline V gene lookup returns CDR1 SEHNR and CDR2 FQNEAQ (reference sequence). As DNA, the CDR3 is TGTGCCAGCAGCCCGCCGGGGAGCGCGTACAATGAGCAGTTCTTC. Translated: CASSPPGSAYNEQFF.

J is TRBJ2-7 and V is TRBV7-8, with 7 bases aligning to TRBD1. V was pared by 2 bases and J by 3 bases, with 7 bases of the junction left unmatched. The CDR3 runs 15 residues. The germline gives CDR1 SGHVS, CDR2 FQNEAQ. In DNA form, the CDR3 reads TGTGCCAGCAGCTTAAAGGGGGCAATGGGCTACGAGCAGTACGTC. Translated, it gives CASSLKGAMGYEQYV.

The chain combines TRBV19 with TRBJ2-5; 10 positions match TRBD2. This CDR3 has 16 amino acids. V was pared by 6 bases and J by 2 bases, with 9 bases of the junction left unmatched. From germline, CDR1 is LNHDA and CDR2 SQIVND (reference sequence). The CDR3 DNA reads as TGTGCCAGTAGCGTTGGGACTAGCGTTGGGCAAGAGACCCAGTACTTC. It specifies CASSVGTSVGQETQYF.

The rearrangement uses TRBV5-1 and TRBJ2-3; 8 bases fit TRBD2. The CDR3 loop spans 16 amino acids. V lost 1 base, J lost 6 bases, and 10 bases stayed unmatched. Germline-derived CDR1 and CDR2 are SGHRS and YFSETQ. This CDR3 is CASSLPSGGIGDTQYF. CDR3 bases: TGCGCCAGCAGCTTGCCCAGCGGGGGAATAGGGGATACGCAGTATTTT. Complete variable domain (other parts from reference TRBV5-1 and TRBJ2-3): KAGVTQTPRYLIKTRGQQVTLSCSPISGHRSVSWYQQTPGQGLQFLFEYFSETQRNKGNFPGRFSGRQFSNSRSEMNVSTLELGDSALYLCASSLPSGGIGDTQYFGPGTRLTVL.

DNA for the CDR3: TGCGCCAGCAGCCAAGATCAGTCCGCCCCTGAAGCTTTCTTT. The encoded protein is CASSQDQSAPEAFF. The V gene is TRBV4-3, the J gene TRBJ1-1; D is uncertain. Trimming left V 0 bases short and J 6 bases short, with 11 bases between. Germline V CDR1 and CDR2: LGHNA, YSLEER. This CDR3 has 14 residues.

This chain uses TRBV4-1 with TRBJ2-2, with TRBD2 matching 11 bases. The length of the CDR3 is 16 residues. V shed 4 bases, J shed 7 bases, and the junction held 8 bases outside the gene matches. Germline V gene data show CDR1 as MGHRA and CDR2 as YSYEKL. The CDR3 DNA reads as TGCGCCAGCAGCCCGGCGCTAGCGGGAGGTGGCGGGGAGCTGTTTTTT. Translating gives CASSPALAGGGGELFF.

This chain links TRBV19 with TRBJ2-2; 7 bases map to TRBD2. Germline V lookup: CDR1 LNHDA, CDR2 SQIVND (reference sequence). V lost 10 bases to trimming and J lost 2 bases; unmatched junction nucleotides: 4. CDR3 length equals 13 residues. As DNA, the CDR3 is TGTGCCACTACGGGGGGTAACACCGGGGAGCTGTTTTTT. Its translation: CATTGGNTGELFF.

The chain couples TRBV28 to TRBJ1-2; 9 bases fit TRBD1. The ends lost 6 bases at V and 0 bases at J; junction bases unmatched: 5. CDR3 length equals 15 residues. Looked up from germline, CDR1 is MDHEN and CDR2 is SYDVKM. The CDR3 DNA reads TGTGCCAGCAGCATAACAGGGGGCCCTAACTATGGCTACACCTTC. Protein product: CASSITGGPNYGYTF.

This chain connects TRBV6-6 to TRBJ2-5; D is undetermined. Germline CDR1 MNHNY, CDR2 SVGAGI (reference sequence). V was clipped by 2 bases and J by 5 bases, with 6 bases between them. The CDR3 length is 12 residues. CDR3 DNA sequence: TGTGCCAGCAGTTACGTCCTGGAGACCCAGTACTTC. Protein sequence: CASSYVLETQYF.

This chain joins TRBV18 and TRBJ2-1, with TRBD1 identical over 9 bases. The V and J ends lost 4 bases and 8 bases, in that order; junction bases with no gene match: 12. CDR1 is KGHSH, CDR2 LQKENI, per germline. This CDR3 spans 16 amino acids. The CDR3 spells CASSLEGTGFGDEQFF. The CDR3 DNA is TGTGCCAGCTCACTAGAGGGGACAGGGTTTGGCGATGAGCAGTTCTTC.

The CDR3 sequence is CASSLTGKNQPQHF. The CDR3 DNA follows: TGTGCCAGCAGCTTAACGGGGAAGAATCAGCCCCAGCATTTT. V is TRBV7-9 and J is TRBJ1-5; D is unclear. The V gene lost 2 bases and the J gene lost 4 bases, with 9 bases spanning the gap. From germline, CDR1 is SEHNR and CDR2 FQNEAQ (reference sequence). There are 14 residues in the CDR3.

The V call is TRBV5-6, the J call TRBJ2-7; perhaps TRBD2 as D (7 bases). The germline V and J ends were trimmed by 2 bases and 2 bases, with 11 bases remaining between them. The CDR3 totals 14 residues. Germline V gene data show CDR1 as SGHDT and CDR2 as YYEEEE. In DNA, the CDR3 is TGTGCCAGCAGCTTTGGGGGGGGCACCTACGAGCAGTACTTC. Translated, it gives CASSFGGGTYEQYF. Using reference TRBV5-6 and TRBJ2-7 for the parts outside the CDR3, the full variable domain is DAGVTQSPTHLIKTRGQQVTLRCSPKSGHDTVSWYQQALGQGPQFIFQYYEEEERQRGNFPDRFSGHQFPNYSSELNVNALLLGDSALYLCASSFGGGTYEQYFGPGTRLTVT.

V usage is TRBV29-1 and J usage is TRBJ1-3, with a weak D call TRBD1 (6 bases). CDR1 is SQVTM, CDR2 ANQGSEA, per germline. The V end lost 5 bases, the J end lost 3 bases, and 8 bases lay between the germline ends. The length of the CDR3 is 12 residues. The CDR3 DNA reads TGCAGCGTTACAGGGTATGGAAACACCATATATTTT. Protein: CSVTGYGNTIYF.

This chain joins TRBV7-8 and TRBJ1-6, with D possibly being TRBD1 (5 bases). Trimming shortened V by 1 base and J by 2 bases, and 9 bases separated the two germline ends. The CDR3 covers 16 residues. Germline V gives CDR1 SGHVS, CDR2 FQNEAQ. The CDR3, as DNA: TGTGCCAGCAGCTTAGTACTGGGGCCCTATAATTCACCCCTCCACTTT. Translated, it gives CASSLVLGPYNSPLHF.

The chain carries TRBV4-3 and TRBJ2-3; 8 bases map to TRBD1. After removal of 0 bases from V and 1 base from J, the junction contained 0 bases not matched to a gene. The germline V gene has CDR1 LGHNA and CDR2 YSLEER. The CDR3 loop spans 15 amino acids. CDR3 bases: TGCGCCAGCAGCCAAGACAGGGGGCGCACAGATACGCAGTATTTT. This encodes CASSQDRGRTDTQYF.

The chain recombines TRBV4-2 with TRBJ2-3; tentatively, D is TRBD2 (5 bases). The V and J ends lost 3 bases and 0 bases respectively, with 19 bases between them. Germline CDR1 reads LGHNA; CDR2 reads YNFKEQ. The CDR3 is 18 residues long. CDR3 in DNA: TGTGCCAGCAGCCACCCTGCGGGCCTAACCTCTAGCACAGATACGCAGTATTTT. Translated: CASSHPAGLTSSTDTQYF.

The chain uses TRBV6-6 and TRBJ1-1, with D unresolved. The germline gives CDR1 MNHNY, CDR2 SVGAGI (reference sequence). The germline V and J ends were trimmed by 5 bases and 10 bases, with 17 bases remaining between them. The CDR3 is made up of 13 amino acids. The CDR3 region is CASSTSSPPGAFF. Written as DNA, the CDR3 is TGTGCCAGCAGTACTTCTTCCCCCCCCGGAGCTTTCTTT.

This chain uses TRBV7-2 with TRBJ2-7, with D perhaps matching TRBD2 (6 bases). Per germline, CDR1 SGHTA and CDR2 FQGNSA. This CDR3 is built from 14 residues. V was trimmed by 2 bases and J by 2 bases, leaving 10 bases between them. As DNA, the CDR3 is TGTGCCAGCAGCTTATCGGGCGGGGCCTACGAGCAGTACTTC. This translates into CASSLSGGAYEQYF.

The chain is built from TRBV4-3 and TRBJ2-1, with 11 bases identical to TRBD2. J gave up 2 bases and V 0 bases, and 9 bases lay outside the gene matches. This CDR3 contains 19 residues. CDR1 is LGHNA and CDR2 is YSLEER in the germline V gene. CDR3 in amino acids: CASSQDLPAGLAAYNEQFF. DNA for the CDR3: TGCGCCAGCAGCCAAGATCTCCCTGCGGGACTAGCGGCCTACAATGAGCAGTTCTTC.